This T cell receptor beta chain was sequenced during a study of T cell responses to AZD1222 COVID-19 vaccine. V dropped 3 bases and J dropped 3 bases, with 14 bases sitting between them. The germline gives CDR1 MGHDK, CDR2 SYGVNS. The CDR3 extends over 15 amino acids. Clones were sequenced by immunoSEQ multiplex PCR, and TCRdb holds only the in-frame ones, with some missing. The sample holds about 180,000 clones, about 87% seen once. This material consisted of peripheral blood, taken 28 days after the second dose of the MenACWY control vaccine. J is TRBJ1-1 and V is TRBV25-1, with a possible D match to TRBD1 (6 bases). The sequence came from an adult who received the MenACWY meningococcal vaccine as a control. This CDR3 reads CASSDGGLGHTEAFF. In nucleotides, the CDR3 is TGTGCCAGCAGTGATGGGGGGCTGGGTCACACTGAAGCTTTCTTT.